These 3 T cell receptor beta chains came from one sample sequenced in a study of beta chain features in type 1 diabetes. General study results and limits: In all four CD4+ subsets, TCRB CDR3 length was significantly, moderately reduced in type 1 diabetes.

No antigen is known for these receptors. Of the isolated RNA, all was reverse transcribed, and so the sequenced material was expressed TCRB transcripts. Some clones are missing from TCRdb's copy, which holds only in-frame ones; the method was immunoSEQ multiplex PCR. The data show some 700,000 clones, 13% seen once. Sequenced: naive CD4+ T cells from blood. The receptors shown here come from a man aged 18 to 29 with type 1 diabetes.

The V call is TRBV5-1, the J call TRBJ2-5, with D perhaps being TRBD1 or TRBD2 (5 bases each). The germline V gene encodes CDR1 SGHRS and CDR2 YFSETQ. The CDR3 is 14 amino acids. Trimming shortened V by 4 bases and J by 2 bases, and 12 bases separated the two germline ends. The CDR3 DNA sequence: TGCGCCAGCAGCCCCGGCAGGGAGCAAGAGACCCAGTACTTC. It translates to CASSPGREQETQYF. Based on the CDR3 plus reference TRBV5-1 and TRBJ2-5, the full variable domain is KAGVTQTPRYLIKTRGQQVTLSCSPISGHRSVSWYQQTPGQGLQFLFEYFSETQRNKGNFPGRFSGRQFSNSRSEMNVSTLELGDSALYLCASSPGREQETQYFGPGTRLLVL.

Only a few counts were recorded for this clone. A junction end diverges from the germline sequence, so it may reflect a read error. The chain combines TRBV7-3 with TRBJ2-7; D may correspond to TRBD1 or TRBD2 (5 bases each). This CDR3 is 14 amino acids long. CDR1 is SGHTA and CDR2 is FQGTGA in the germline V gene. Here the CDR3 reads CASSLTGTSYEQYF. CDR3 DNA sequence: TGTGCCAGCAGCCTAACCGGGACCTCCTACGAGCAGTACTTC. The entire variable domain, with the rest obtained from reference TRBV7-3 and TRBJ2-7, is as follows: GAGVSQTPSNKVTEKGKYVELRCDPISGHTALYWYRQSLGQGPEFLIYFQGTGAADDSGLPNDRFFAVRPEGSVSTLKIQRTERGDSAVYLCASSLTGTSYEQYFGPGTRLTVT.

This chain joins TRBV10-1 and TRBJ2-2; D is ambiguous. V lost 3 bases to trimming and J lost 0 bases, with 11 bases between them. This CDR3 is 16 amino acids long. Germline assignment: CDR1 WNHNN and CDR2 SYGVQD (reference sequence). Here the CDR3 reads CASSDPGKTNTGELFF. CDR3 DNA sequence: TGCGCCAGCAGTGACCCGGGCAAGACGAACACCGGGGAGCTGTTTTTT.